The sequence of this T cell receptor (beta chain) was determined in a study of T-cell reconstitution after alpha-beta-depleted transplantation in children. Study-level findings and limits: One year post-transplant, T-cell counts and diversity were largely derived from T cells produced anew. The high TCRbeta diversity at day 60 in some patients came from surviving recipient T cells and thymic progenitors.

In this sample, this clonotype turned up many times. What it binds is unknown. The authors prepared the TCRbeta library with unique molecular identifiers. TCRdb independently ran MiXCR on the PCR reads; one entry per CDR3 protein. In the table there are 550,000 to 800,000 distinct CDR3 sequences, about 12% of which are singletons. V was pared by 4 bases and J by 6 bases, with 7 bases between. CDR1 and CDR2 (germline): SGHDN, FVKESK. The CDR3 loop spans 12 amino acids. This clonotype was sampled from a girl under 10 years old with congenital amegakaryocytic thrombocytopenia, due to receive a stem cell transplant. The V call is TRBV14, the J call TRBJ2-1; no reliable D call. The sequencing here drew on PBMCs, taken before TCRalphabeta/CD19-depleted stem cell transplant. Here the CDR3 reads CASSLILNEQFF. CDR3 coding DNA: TGTGCCAGCAGCCTAATCCTCAATGAGCAGTTCTTC.